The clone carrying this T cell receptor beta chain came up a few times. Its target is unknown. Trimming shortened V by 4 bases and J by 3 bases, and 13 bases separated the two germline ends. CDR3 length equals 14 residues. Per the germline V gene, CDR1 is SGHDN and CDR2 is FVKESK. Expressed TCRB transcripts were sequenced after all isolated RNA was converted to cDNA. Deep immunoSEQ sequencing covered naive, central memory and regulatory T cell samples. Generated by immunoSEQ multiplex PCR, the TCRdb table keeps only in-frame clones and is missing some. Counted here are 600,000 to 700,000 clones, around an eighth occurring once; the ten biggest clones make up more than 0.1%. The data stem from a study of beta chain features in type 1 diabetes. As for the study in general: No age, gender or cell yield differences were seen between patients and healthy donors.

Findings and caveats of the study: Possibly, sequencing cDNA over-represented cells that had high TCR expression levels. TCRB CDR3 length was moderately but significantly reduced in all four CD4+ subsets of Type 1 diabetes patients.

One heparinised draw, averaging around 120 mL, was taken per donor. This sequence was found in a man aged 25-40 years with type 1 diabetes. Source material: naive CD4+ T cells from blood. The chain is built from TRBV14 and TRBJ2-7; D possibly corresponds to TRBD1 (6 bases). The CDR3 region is CASSLPGHFYEQYF. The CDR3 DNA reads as TGTGCCAGCAGCCTGCCGGGACACTTCTACGAGCAGTACTTC. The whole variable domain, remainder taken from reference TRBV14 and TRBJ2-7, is EAGVTQFPSHSVIEKGQTVTLRCDPISGHDNLYWYRRVMGKEIKFLLHFVKESKQDESGMPNNRFLAERTGGTYSTLKVQPAELEDSGVYFCASSLPGHFYEQYFGPGTRLTVT.